This T cell receptor (beta chain) comes out of a study of T cell changes during pregnancy in multiple sclerosis (dated by TCRdb to about 2019). Concerning the study at large: The study looked at changes in the T cell repertoire across pregnancy in women with multiple sclerosis.

Concerning this clone itself: Its antigen is not yet known. Base-call qualities are not available, and no considerably larger clone is one nucleotide away.

Library generation was performed with the immunoSEQ multiplex PCR assay. In TCRdb, the immuneACCESS table is reduced to in-frame sequences with V and J assigned. These tables do not hold every clone; where another copy was compared, an unresolved V gene accounts for under half, and the others remain unexplained. The sample records some 48,000 clones, 92% of which are singletons. Jointly, the top ten make up 0.55% to 0.65% of the sample. V gives up 6 bases and J gives up 0 bases, and the segment between their germline ends measures 12 bases. The germline V gene provides CDR1 WSHSY and CDR2 SAAADI. The CDR3 numbers 14 residues from cysteine through phenylalanine. Only the CDR3 region is kept as DNA, spanning 42 bases read in frame from base 1.

The TCR originated in a female donor in good health, enrolled as a control in a pregnancy study. The specimen comprised CD4+ T cells from peripheral blood mononuclear cells, sampled after pregnancy. The rearrangement joined TRBV10-2 to TRBJ2-7; no confident D gene assignment can be made. The DNA sequence follows: TGCGCCAGCAGACACACAGAGAGCTCCTACGAGCAGTACTTC. It encodes CASRHTESSYEQYF.